The entry below describes one T cell receptor beta chain. What it recognizes is unknown. V lost 2 bases to trimming and J lost 4 bases, with 2 bases between them. This CDR3 comprises 11 residues. CDR1 is MGHDK and CDR2 is SYGVNS in the germline V gene. The sample comes from a study of siplizumab effects on memory and regulatory T cells. The data were produced by immunoSEQ multiplex PCR, yet TCRdb's version contains in-frame clones alone and is incomplete. The data show over 100,000 clones, about 93% seen once. Regarding the study as a whole: Significant reduction of alloreactive sequences traceable to unstimulated CD4+ memory cells was observed with siplizumab. Researchers could map only a minor fraction of alloreactive clones to unstimulated subsets. In siplizumab conditions, mappable alloreactive CD4+ clones averaged about 63% Treg-derived, against around 28% in controls. Naive or memory phenotype was unassignable for roughly 75-96% of proliferating CD4+ or CD8+ clones.

The rearrangement links TRBV25-1 to TRBJ1-1; no firm D call. This sequence was found in a human donor in good health. Material for sequencing was CD4+ T cells sorted from blood. CDR3 DNA: TGTGCCAGCAGTGAAGGCACTGAAGCTTTCTTT. Its protein product is CASSEGTEAFF.